These T cell receptor beta chains were read from a single sample in a study of PD-L1 blockade in urothelial cancer. Using immunoSEQ multiplex PCR, the repertoire was profiled, and TCRdb retains in-frame clones only, with some absent. This sample has roughly 100,000 clones, with roughly 88% found just once. The source was PBMCs, collected around atezolizumab (anti-PD-L1) treatment. The receptors stem from a man in his fifties or sixties with urothelial cancer. Both conserved end residues are part of each CDR3. A D gene is named only where the DNA matches it firmly. Not all rows give a size; the values are once, few, many and, for expanded clones, a class.

v_gene,d_gene,j_gene,abundance,CDR3aa,CDR3nt
TRBV18,.,TRBJ1-1,.,CASSPGRNTEAFF,TGTGCCAGCTCACCAGGGAGGAACACTGAAGCTTTCTTT
TRBV9,.,TRBJ2-3,.,CASSVVPRADTQYF,TGTGCCAGCAGCGTAGTCCCGAGGGCAGATACGCAGTATTTT
TRBV20-1,.,TRBJ2-3,.,CSAGVDTQYF,TGCAGTGCCGGGGTGGATACGCAGTATTTT
TRBV4-2,TRBD1,TRBJ2-7,few,CASSQGPGQVYEQYF,TGTGCCAGCAGCCAGGGGCCGGGACAGGTCTACGAGCAGTACTTC
TRBV11-2,TRBD1,TRBJ1-2,.,CASSLVADREYGYTF,TGTGCCAGCAGCTTAGTTGCGGACAGGGAGTATGGCTACACCTTC
TRBV5-1,TRBD1,TRBJ1-4,.,CASSSTGGSYEKLFF,TGCGCCAGCAGCTCCACAGGGGGGTCCTATGAAAAACTGTTTTTT
TRBV9,TRBD2,TRBJ2-7,.,CASSAGLAGGREQYF,TGTGCCAGCAGCGCGGGACTAGCGGGAGGAAGGGAGCAGTACTTC
TRBV20-1,TRBD1,TRBJ1-1,.,CSARTGGAFF,TGCAGTGCGAGAACAGGGGGAGCTTTCTTT
TRBV7-9,.,TRBJ2-3,once,CASSPGLPTQYF,TGTGCCAGCAGCCCGGGACTTCCAACGCAGTATTTT
TRBV11-3,.,TRBJ2-5,.,CASSVSGWGETQYF,TGTGCCAGCAGCGTAAGCGGGTGGGGGGAGACCCAGTACTTC
TRBV19,TRBD1,TRBJ1-6,.,CASSPGQGGNSPLHF,TGTGCCAGTAGCCCGGGACAGGGGGGTAATTCACCCCTCCACTTT
TRBV28,TRBD2,TRBJ2-5,few,CASSPGGARETQYF,TGTGCCAGCAGTCCGGGAGGGGCCCGAGAGACCCAGTACTTC
TRBV5-1,.,TRBJ2-1,.,CASSRGTQDRNEQFF,TGCGCCAGCAGCAGGGGGACGCAGGACCGCAATGAGCAGTTCTTC
TRBV6-1,TRBD2,TRBJ2-2,.,CASSGPSGTANTGELFF,TGTGCCAGCAGTGGACCGAGCGGGACCGCGAACACCGGGGAGCTGTTTTTT
TRBV5-6,.,TRBJ1-1,.,CASSLAGAAAFF,TGTGCCAGCAGCTTGGCTGGGGCAGCTGCTTTCTTT
TRBV28,.,TRBJ2-7,.,CASSLRTYEQYF,TGTGCCAGCAGTCTACGAACCTACGAGCAGTACTTC
TRBV19,TRBD1,TRBJ2-4,.,CASSNRQGGSKNIQYF,TGTGCCAGTAGTAACCGACAGGGGGGGTCCAAAAACATTCAGTACTTC
TRBV6-4,TRBD1,TRBJ2-7,.,CASSEAIGTGGYEQYF,TGTGCCAGCAGTGAAGCGATCGGGACAGGGGGCTACGAGCAGTACTTC
TRBV6-1,.,TRBJ1-5,.,CASSEAYRVGSNQPQHF,TGTGCCAGCAGTGAAGCGTACAGGGTAGGGAGCAATCAGCCCCAGCATTTT
TRBV2,.,TRBJ1-2,.,CASILTPQTYGYTF,TGTGCCAGCATCCTGACCCCACAGACCTATGGCTACACCTTC
TRBV7-9,.,TRBJ2-1,.,CASSSDRGITSGRSNEQFF,TGTGCCAGCAGCTCGGACAGGGGGATCACTAGCGGGAGAAGCAATGAGCAGTTCTTC
TRBV7-9,.,TRBJ2-5,.,CASSPDWLKETQYF,TGTGCCAGCAGCCCGGACTGGCTTAAAGAGACCCAGTACTTC
TRBV7-9,TRBD1,TRBJ2-1,few,CASSRQTGNEQFF,TGTGCCAGCAGCCGCCAGACAGGGAATGAGCAGTTCTTC
TRBV19,.,TRBJ1-2,.,CASSPGQTGYGYTF,TGTGCCAGTAGTCCCGGACAGACGGGCTATGGCTACACCTTC
TRBV5-1,TRBD2,TRBJ2-7,.,CASSLVQGLAREQYF,TGCGCCAGCAGCTTGGTGCAGGGACTAGCCCGCGAGCAGTACTTC
TRBV11-3,TRBD2,TRBJ2-1,.,CASSSGTSMNEQFF,TGTGCCAGCAGCTCCGGGACTAGTATGAATGAGCAGTTCTTC
TRBV28,.,TRBJ1-2,.,CASTPGGLNYGYTF,TGTGCCAGCACCCCGGGGGGACTAAACTATGGCTACACCTTC
TRBV18,TRBD1,TRBJ2-7,.,CASSLDRVVDEQYF,TGTGCCAGCTCACTTGACAGGGTGGTGGACGAGCAGTACTTC
TRBV28,TRBD1,TRBJ2-7,few,CASSEQGAFYEQYF,TGTGCCAGCAGTGAACAGGGGGCGTTTTACGAGCAGTACTTC
TRBV29-1,.,TRBJ2-3,.,CSVTRGRKDTQYF,TGCAGCGTTACTAGAGGGAGGAAAGATACGCAGTATTTT
TRBV27,TRBD1,TRBJ1-3,.,CASSHRGGGNTIYF,TGTGCCAGCAGCCACAGGGGGGGAGGAAACACCATATATTTT
TRBV5-4,TRBD2,TRBJ2-3,.,CASSLGGASGPDTQYF,TGTGCCAGCAGCTTGGGGGGGGCTAGCGGGCCAGATACGCAGTATTTT
TRBV7-9,TRBD1,TRBJ1-1,.,CASSRSTGAGTEAFF,TGTGCCAGCAGCAGATCGACAGGGGCGGGGACTGAAGCTTTCTTT
TRBV25-1,.,TRBJ1-2,.,CASSEFSRNYGYTF,TGTGCCAGCAGTGAATTCTCCAGGAACTATGGCTACACCTTC